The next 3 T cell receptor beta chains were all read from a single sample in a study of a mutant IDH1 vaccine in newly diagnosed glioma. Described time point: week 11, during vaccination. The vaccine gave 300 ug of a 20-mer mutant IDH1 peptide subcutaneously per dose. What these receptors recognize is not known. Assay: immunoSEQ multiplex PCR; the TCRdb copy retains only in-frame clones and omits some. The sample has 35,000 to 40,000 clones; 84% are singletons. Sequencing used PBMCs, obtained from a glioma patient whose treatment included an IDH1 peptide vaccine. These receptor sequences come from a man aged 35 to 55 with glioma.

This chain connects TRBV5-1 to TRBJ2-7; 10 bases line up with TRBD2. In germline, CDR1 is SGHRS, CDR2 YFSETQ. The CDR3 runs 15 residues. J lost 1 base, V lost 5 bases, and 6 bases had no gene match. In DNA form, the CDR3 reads TGCGCCAGCAGTACACTAGCGGGGACATCCTACGAGCAGTACTTC. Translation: CASSTLAGTSYEQYF.

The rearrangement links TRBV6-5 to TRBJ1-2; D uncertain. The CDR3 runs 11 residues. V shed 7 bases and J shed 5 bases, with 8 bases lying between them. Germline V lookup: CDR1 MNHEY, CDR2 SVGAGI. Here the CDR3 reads CASKTAYGYTF. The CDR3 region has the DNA TGTGCCAGCAAGACTGCTTATGGCTACACCTTC.

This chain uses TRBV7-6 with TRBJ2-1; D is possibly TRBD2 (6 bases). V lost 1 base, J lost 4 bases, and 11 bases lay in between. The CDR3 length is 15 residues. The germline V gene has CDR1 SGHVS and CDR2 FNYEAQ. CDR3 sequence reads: CASSLGATSYNEQFF. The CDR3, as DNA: TGTGCCAGCAGCTTAGGTGCGACTAGTTACAATGAGCAGTTCTTC.